These 11 T cell receptor beta chains were sequenced from one sample in a study of cytomegalovirus exposure and HLA in healthy donors (dated by TCRdb to about 2017). Libraries were made using the immunoSEQ multiplex PCR assay. TCRdb mirrors the immuneACCESS table, restricted to in-frame sequences. Some clones are absent from its copies; in checked studies, under half trace to an unresolved V gene, and the reason for the others is unknown. This sample gives about 220,000 clones in total; around 88% of them show up just once. The ten biggest clones cover approximately 2.9% of the sample. Input material: PBMCs. The receptors shown here come from a woman between 18 and 30 years old in good health and CMV-seronegative.

This chain links TRBV4-1 with TRBJ1-1; D ambiguous. The germline V gene has CDR1 MGHRA and CDR2 YSYEKL. The CDR3 runs 14 residues. Trimming took off 0 bases at V and 4 bases at J, with 9 bases between the two ends. The CDR3 nucleotides read TGCGCCAGCAGCCAAGATGCGTTCCGCACTGAAGCTTTCTTT. It encodes CASSQDAFRTEAFF.

By share of the sample, this clone is medium-sized (0.01 to 0.1%). This chain uses TRBV6-1 with TRBJ1-2; D might be TRBD1 (5 bases). The CDR3 covers 14 residues. In germline, CDR1 is MNHNS, CDR2 SASEGT. The ends were cut back, 9 bases at V and 2 bases at J, with 16 bases in the middle. The CDR3 DNA reads TGTGCCAGTTCTCCAGGGTTTCGGAACTATGGCTACACCTTC. This sequence encodes CASSPGFRNYGYTF.

The chain joins TRBV30 to TRBJ2-7, with D possibly being TRBD2 (5 bases). This CDR3 has 15 amino acids. Germline CDR1 and CDR2: GTSNPN and SVGIG (reference sequence). V was pared by 0 bases and J by 3 bases, with 15 bases between. The CDR3 loop is CAWSVRGFANYEQYF. DNA for the CDR3: TGTGCCTGGAGTGTCCGAGGGTTTGCTAACTACGAGCAGTACTTC.

CDR3 sequence (DNA): TGTGCCAGCAGCACAACGTCGGACAGGGGCTATGGCTACACCTTC. Its translation: CASSTTSDRGYGYTF. The chain joins TRBV7-9 to TRBJ1-2; 9 nucleotides align to TRBD1. CDR1 SEHNR and CDR2 FQNEAQ come from the germline V gene (reference sequence). The CDR3 has 15 amino acids. V was clipped by 5 bases and J by 4 bases; unmatched bases: 8. Full variable domain (rest looked up from reference TRBV7-9 and TRBJ1-2): DTGVSQNPRHKITKRGQNVTFRCDPISEHNRLYWYRQTLGQGPEFLTYFQNEAQLEKSRLLSDRFSAERPKGSFSTLEIQRTEQGDSAMYLCASSTTSDRGYGYTFGSGTRLTVV.

The chain is built from TRBV5-1 and TRBJ2-7; 8 positions match TRBD1. The trim removed 0 bases at V and 0 bases at J, leaving 5 bases unmatched. The CDR3 extends over 16 amino acids. Germline values: CDR1 SGHRS, CDR2 YFSETQ. The CDR3 region has the DNA TGCGCCAGCAGCTTGGCCCAGGGGGCATCCTCCTACGAGCAGTACTTC. Protein sequence: CASSLAQGASSYEQYF.

V usage is TRBV6-1 and J usage is TRBJ2-1; D possibly corresponds to TRBD1 (5 bases). Germline CDR1 MNHNS, CDR2 SASEGT. The ends were cut back, 4 bases at V and 8 bases at J, with 18 bases in the middle. The CDR3 is 15 amino acids. The CDR3 loop reads CASSAGLGVVDEQFF. CDR3 nucleotide sequence: TGTGCCAGCAGTGCAGGGCTAGGGGTCGTAGATGAGCAGTTCTTC.

This chain connects TRBV4-1 to TRBJ2-1; the D is unclear. This CDR3 spans 15 amino acids. V was pared by 2 bases and J by 0 bases, with 8 bases between. CDR1 is MGHRA, CDR2 YSYEKL, per germline. CDR3 residues: CASSQLGVSYNEQFF. CDR3 sequence (DNA): TGCGCCAGCAGCCAACTCGGAGTCTCCTACAATGAGCAGTTCTTC.

This clone turned up a few times. The chain links TRBV20-1 to TRBJ2-1, with D uncertain. Germline V CDR1 and CDR2: DFQATT, SNEGSKA (reference sequence). The ends were cut back, 6 bases at V and 7 bases at J, with 7 bases in the middle. The CDR3 extends over 10 amino acids. The CDR3, as DNA: TGCAGTGCAACGAGGAATGAGCAGTTCTTC. This gives the protein CSATRNEQFF.

The CDR3 loop is CAWTRQAYGYTF. DNA for the CDR3: TGTGCCTGGACCCGCCAAGCCTATGGCTACACCTTC. V gene TRBV30 combines with J gene TRBJ1-2; D not resolved. With 4 bases removed from V and 4 bases from J, the gap between germline ends came to 10 bases. Germline V gene lookup returns CDR1 GTSNPN and CDR2 SVGIG (reference sequence). CDR3 length: 12 amino acids.

The chain carries TRBV27 and TRBJ1-5; TRBD1 is a possible D gene (6 bases). The CDR3 consists of 13 residues. CDR1 and CDR2 (germline): MNHEY, SMNVEV (reference sequence). Trimming shortened V by 4 bases and J by 6 bases, and 10 bases separated the two germline ends. The CDR3 DNA sequence: TGTGCCAGCAGTTGGGGGGGCGGTCAGCCCCAGCATTTT. Its protein product is CASSWGGGQPQHF.

The chain joins TRBV30 to TRBJ1-1; no firm D call. Trimming shortened V by 2 bases and J by 0 bases, and 10 bases separated the two germline ends. Germline CDR1 GTSNPN, CDR2 SVGIG (reference sequence). The CDR3 runs 14 residues. The DNA of the CDR3 is TGTGCCTGGAGTTTACGGGTGATGAACACTGAAGCTTTCTTT. This gives the protein CAWSLRVMNTEAFF.